This T cell receptor (beta chain) emerged from a study of shared clonotypes between healthy human individuals. Study at large: Each donor's CD8 memory used one plate, CD8 naive two, each CD4 subset three.

In its sample, this clone was seen once. Its specificity is not known. Profiling relied on immunoSEQ multiplex PCR, and the TCRdb table lists in-frame clones only, not all of them. Of 2 million or so clones listed, 85% to 95% are singletons. Looked up from germline, CDR1 is MGHRA and CDR2 is YSYEKL. The junction had 11 bases not matched to a gene; V was cut back by 2 bases and J by 5 bases. The CDR3 has 17 amino acids. Points from the study as a whole: In the sorted subsets, rarefaction showed sequencing was incomplete despite large depth.

The clonotype originates from a man aged 18 to 29 in good health. The sample taken for sequencing was naive CD4+ T cells sorted from blood. Subset meaning: CD45RA+ positively selected. The V gene is TRBV4-1, the J gene TRBJ2-7; 11 bases are shared with TRBD2. CDR3 sequence (DNA): TGCGCCAGCAGCCAAATCCCTCTAGCGGGAGGCCGGAACGAGCAGTACTTC. Translation: CASSQIPLAGGRNEQYF.